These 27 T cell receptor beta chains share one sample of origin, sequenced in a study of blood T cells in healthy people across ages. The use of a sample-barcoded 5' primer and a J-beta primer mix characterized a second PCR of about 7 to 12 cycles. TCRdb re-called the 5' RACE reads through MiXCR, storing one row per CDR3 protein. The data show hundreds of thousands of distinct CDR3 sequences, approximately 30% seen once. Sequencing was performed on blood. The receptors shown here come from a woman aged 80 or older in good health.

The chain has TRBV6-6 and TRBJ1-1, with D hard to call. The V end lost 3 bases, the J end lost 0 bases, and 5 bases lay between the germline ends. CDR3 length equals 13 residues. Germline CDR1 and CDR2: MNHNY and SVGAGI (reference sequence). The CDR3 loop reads CASSYEMNTEAFF. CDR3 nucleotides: TGTGCCAGCAGTTATGAGATGAACACTGAAGCTTTCTTT.

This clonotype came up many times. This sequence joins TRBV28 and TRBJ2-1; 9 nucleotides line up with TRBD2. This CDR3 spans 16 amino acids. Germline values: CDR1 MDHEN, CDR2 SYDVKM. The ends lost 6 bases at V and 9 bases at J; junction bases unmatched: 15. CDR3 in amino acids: CASRSPGLAGKGEQFF. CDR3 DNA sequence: TGTGCCAGCAGGTCGCCGGGGCTAGCGGGGAAGGGTGAGCAGTTCTTC.

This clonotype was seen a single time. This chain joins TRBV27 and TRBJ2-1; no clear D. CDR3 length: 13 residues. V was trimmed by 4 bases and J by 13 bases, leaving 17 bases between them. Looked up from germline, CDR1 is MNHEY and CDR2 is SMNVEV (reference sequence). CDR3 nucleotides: TGTGCCAGCAGTTCCCGACATCAAGAGACCCAGTTCTTC. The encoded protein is CASSSRHQETQFF.

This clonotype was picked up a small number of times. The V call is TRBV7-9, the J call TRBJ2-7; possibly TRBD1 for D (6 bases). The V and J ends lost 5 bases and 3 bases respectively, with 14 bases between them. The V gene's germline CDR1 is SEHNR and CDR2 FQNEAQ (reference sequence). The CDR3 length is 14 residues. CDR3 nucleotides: TGTGCCAGCAGCCTTACAGGGTTCGGCTACGAGCAGTACTTC. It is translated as CASSLTGFGYEQYF.

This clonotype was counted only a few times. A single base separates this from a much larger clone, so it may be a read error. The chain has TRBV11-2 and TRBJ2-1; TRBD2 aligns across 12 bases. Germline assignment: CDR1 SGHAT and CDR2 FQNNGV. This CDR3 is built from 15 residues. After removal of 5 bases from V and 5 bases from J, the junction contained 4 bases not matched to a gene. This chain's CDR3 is CASSLTSGSNNEQFF. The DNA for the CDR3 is TGTGCCAGCAGCCTGACTAGCGGGAGTAACAATGAGCAGTTCTTC. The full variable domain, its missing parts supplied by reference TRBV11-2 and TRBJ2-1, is EAGVAQSPRYKIIEKRQSVAFWCNPISGHATLYWYQQILGQGPKLLIQFQNNGVVDDSQLPKDRFSAERLKGVDSTLKIQPAKLEDSAVYLCASSLTSGSNNEQFFGPGTRLTVL.

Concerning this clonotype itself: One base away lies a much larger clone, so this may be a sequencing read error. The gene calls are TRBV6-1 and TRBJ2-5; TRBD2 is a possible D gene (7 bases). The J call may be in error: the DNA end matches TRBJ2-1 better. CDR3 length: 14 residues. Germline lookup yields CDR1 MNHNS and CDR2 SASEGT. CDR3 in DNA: TGTGCCAGCTCAAAGTTGGGGGGGCAAGAGACCCAGTTCTTC. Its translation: CASSKLGGQETQFF.

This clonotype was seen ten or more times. The CDR3 DNA reads as TGCGCCAGCAGCATGACGCAGGGGGCGCAGGGCTACACCTTC. Its translation: CASSMTQGAQGYTF. The J gene is TRBJ1-2, the V gene TRBV5-1; TRBD1 matches at 8 bases. V dropped 4 bases and J dropped 8; count of bases not matched to a gene: 10. CDR1 and CDR2 from the germline V gene are SGHRS and YFSETQ. The CDR3 length is 14 residues.

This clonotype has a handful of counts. CDR3 loop: CASSGSLMRKLFF. In nucleotides, the CDR3 is TGCGCCAGCAGTGGCAGCTTAATGAGGAAACTGTTTTTT. V gene TRBV5-1 combines with J gene TRBJ1-4; D is uncertain. CDR3 length: 13 residues. Germline CDR1 and CDR2: SGHRS and YFSETQ. Trimming pared 5 bases from V and 11 bases from J, leaving 16 bases between.

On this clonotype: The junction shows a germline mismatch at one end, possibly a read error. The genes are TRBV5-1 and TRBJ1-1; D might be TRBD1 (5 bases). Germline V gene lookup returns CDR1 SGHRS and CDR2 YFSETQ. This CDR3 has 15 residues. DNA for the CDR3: TGCGCCAGCACCCTGGCAGGGCCAGCTGACACTGAAGCTTGCTTT. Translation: CASTLAGPADTEACF.

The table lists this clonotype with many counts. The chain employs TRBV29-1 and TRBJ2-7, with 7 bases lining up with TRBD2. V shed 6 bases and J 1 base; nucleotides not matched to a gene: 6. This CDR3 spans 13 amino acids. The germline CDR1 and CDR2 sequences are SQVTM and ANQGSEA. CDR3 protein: CSVRAGESYEQYF. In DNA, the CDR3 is TGCAGCGTGCGCGCGGGGGAATCCTACGAGCAGTACTTC.

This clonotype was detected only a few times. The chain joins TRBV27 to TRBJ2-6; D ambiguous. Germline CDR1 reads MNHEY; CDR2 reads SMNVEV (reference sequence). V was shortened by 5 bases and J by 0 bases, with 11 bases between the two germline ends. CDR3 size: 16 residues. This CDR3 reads CASSPILVSGANVLTF. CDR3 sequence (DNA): TGTGCCAGCAGTCCGATTTTAGTCTCTGGGGCCAACGTCCTGACTTTC.

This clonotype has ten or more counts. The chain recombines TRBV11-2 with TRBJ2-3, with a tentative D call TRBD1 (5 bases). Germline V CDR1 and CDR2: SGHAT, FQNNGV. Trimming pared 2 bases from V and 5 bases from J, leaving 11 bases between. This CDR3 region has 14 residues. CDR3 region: CASSLQGAVDTQYF. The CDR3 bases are TGTGCCAGCAGCTTACAAGGGGCGGTAGATACGCAGTATTTT.

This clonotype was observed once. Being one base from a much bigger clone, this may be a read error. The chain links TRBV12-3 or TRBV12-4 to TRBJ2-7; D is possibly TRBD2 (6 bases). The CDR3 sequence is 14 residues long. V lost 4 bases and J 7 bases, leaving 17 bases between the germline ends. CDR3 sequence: CASSWGDISNEQYF. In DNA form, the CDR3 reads TGTGCCAGCAGTTGGGGGGATATCTCCAATGAGCAGTACTTC.

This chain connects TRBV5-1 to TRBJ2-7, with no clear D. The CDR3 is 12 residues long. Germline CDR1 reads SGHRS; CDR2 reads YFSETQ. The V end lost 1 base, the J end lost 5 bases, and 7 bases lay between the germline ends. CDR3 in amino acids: CASSLKQDEQYF. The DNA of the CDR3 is TGCGCCAGCAGCTTGAAGCAAGACGAGCAGTACTTC.

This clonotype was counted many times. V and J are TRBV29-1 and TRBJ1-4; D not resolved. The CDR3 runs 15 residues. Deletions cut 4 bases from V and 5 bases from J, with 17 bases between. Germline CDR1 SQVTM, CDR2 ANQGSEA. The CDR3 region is CSVGQSNGLNEKLFF. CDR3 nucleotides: TGCAGCGTTGGCCAGAGCAACGGGCTAAATGAAAAACTGTTTTTT.

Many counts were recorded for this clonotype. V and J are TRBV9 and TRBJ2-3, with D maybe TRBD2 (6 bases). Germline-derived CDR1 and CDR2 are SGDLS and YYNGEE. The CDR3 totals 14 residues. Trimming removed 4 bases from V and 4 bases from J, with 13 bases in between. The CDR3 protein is CASSPPGEPDTQYF. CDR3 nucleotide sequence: TGTGCCAGCAGCCCTCCGGGGGAACCAGATACGCAGTATTTT.

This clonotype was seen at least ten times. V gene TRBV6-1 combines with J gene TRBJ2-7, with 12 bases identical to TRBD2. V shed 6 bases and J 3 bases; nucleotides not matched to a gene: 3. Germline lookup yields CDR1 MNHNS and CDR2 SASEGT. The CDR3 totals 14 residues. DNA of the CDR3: TGTGCCAGCAGCCCACTAGCGGGGGGCTACGAGCAGTACTTC. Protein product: CASSPLAGGYEQYF.

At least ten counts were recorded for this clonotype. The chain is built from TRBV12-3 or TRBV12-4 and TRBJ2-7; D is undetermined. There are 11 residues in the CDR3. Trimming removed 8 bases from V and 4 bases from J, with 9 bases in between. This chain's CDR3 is CASSSRYEQYF. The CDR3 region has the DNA TGTGCCAGCTCCTCGCGGTACGAGCAGTACTTC.

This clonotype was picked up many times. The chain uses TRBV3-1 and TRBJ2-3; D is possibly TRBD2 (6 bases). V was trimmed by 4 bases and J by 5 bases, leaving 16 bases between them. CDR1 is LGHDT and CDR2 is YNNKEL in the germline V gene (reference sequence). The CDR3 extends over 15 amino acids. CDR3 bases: TGTGCCAGCAGCCGTTTCGGGACGGAGGGAGATACGCAGTATTTT. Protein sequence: CASSRFGTEGDTQYF.

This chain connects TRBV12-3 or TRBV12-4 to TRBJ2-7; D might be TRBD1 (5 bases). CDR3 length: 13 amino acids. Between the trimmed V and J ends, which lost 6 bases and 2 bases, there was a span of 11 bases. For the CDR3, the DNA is TGTGCCAGCAGAGCGACAGATACCTACGAGCAGTACTTC. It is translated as CASRATDTYEQYF.

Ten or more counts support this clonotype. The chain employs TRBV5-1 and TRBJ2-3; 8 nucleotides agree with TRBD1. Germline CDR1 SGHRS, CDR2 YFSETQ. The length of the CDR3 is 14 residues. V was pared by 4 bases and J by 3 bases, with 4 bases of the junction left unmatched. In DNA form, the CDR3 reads TGCGCCAGCAGCCGGACAGGGAGGACAGATACGCAGTATTTT. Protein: CASSRTGRTDTQYF.

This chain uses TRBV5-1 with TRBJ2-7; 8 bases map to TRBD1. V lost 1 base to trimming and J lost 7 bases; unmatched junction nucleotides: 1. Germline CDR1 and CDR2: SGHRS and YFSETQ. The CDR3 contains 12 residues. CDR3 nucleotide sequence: TGCGCCAGCAGCTTGTGGGACAGGGAGCAGTACTTC. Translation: CASSLWDREQYF.

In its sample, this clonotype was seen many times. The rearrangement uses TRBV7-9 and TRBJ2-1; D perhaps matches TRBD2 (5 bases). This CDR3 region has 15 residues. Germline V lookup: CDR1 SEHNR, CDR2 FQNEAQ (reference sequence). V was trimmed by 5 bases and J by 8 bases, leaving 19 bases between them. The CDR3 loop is CASSPRGSQIHEQFF. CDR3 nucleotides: TGTGCCAGCAGCCCTCGGGGAAGCCAGATCCATGAGCAGTTCTTC.

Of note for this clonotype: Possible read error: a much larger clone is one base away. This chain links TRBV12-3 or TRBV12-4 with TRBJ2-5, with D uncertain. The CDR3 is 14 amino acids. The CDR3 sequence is CAGSWAGTEETQYF. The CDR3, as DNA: TGTGCCGGCAGTTGGGCAGGAACAGAAGAGACCCAGTACTTC.

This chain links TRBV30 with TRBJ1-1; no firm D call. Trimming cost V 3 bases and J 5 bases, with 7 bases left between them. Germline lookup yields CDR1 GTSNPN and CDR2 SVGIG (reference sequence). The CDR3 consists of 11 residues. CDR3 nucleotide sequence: TGTGCCTGGAGCGACAAAACTGAAGCTTTCTTT. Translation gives CAWSDKTEAFF.

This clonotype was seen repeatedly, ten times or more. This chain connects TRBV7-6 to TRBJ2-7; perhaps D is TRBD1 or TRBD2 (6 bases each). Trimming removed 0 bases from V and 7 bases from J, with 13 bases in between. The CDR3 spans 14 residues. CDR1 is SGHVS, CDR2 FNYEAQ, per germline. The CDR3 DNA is TGTGCCAGCAGCTTAGCAGGGGGGCTCGGGGAGCAGTACTTC. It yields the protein CASSLAGGLGEQYF.

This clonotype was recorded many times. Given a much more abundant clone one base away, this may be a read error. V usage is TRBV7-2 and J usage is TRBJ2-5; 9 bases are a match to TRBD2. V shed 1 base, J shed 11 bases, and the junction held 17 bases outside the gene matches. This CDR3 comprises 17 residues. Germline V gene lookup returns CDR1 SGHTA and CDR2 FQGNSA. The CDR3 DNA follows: TGTGCCAGCAGCTTAGTTAGCGGGGGACGGTTGGGGAATGAGCAGTACTTC. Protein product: CASSLVSGGRLGNEQYF.